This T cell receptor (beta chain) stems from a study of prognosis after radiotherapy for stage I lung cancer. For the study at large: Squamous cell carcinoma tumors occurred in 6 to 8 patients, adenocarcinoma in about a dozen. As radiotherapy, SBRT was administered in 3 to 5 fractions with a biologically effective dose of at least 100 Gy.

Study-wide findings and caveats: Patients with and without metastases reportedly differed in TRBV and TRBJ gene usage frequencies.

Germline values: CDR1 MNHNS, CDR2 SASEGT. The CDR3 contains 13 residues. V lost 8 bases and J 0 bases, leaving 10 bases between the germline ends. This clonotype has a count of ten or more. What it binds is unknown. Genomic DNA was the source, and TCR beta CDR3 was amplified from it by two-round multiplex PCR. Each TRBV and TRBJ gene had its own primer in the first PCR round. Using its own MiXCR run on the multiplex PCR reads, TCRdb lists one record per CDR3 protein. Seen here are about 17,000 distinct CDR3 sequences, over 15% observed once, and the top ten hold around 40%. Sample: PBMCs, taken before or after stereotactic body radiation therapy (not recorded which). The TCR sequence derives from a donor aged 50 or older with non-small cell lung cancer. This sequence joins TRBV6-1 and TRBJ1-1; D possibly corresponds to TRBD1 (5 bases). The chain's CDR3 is CASHRLMNTEAFF. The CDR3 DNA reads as TGTGCCAGCCACAGGCTCATGAACACTGAAGCTTTCTTT.